These 13 T cell receptor beta chains were all obtained from the same sample, sequenced in a study of blood T cell repertoires in COVID-19. Sequenced by immunoSEQ multiplex PCR; TCRdb stores in-frame clones only, minus some. The profile shows around 15,000 clones, around 91% of them singletons. The sample consisted of peripheral blood. These receptors all stem from a man between 60 and 70 years old with active COVID-19.

The chain couples TRBV2 to TRBJ2-3, with D perhaps matching TRBD1 (5 bases). The V end was cut by 6 bases, the J end by 1 base, with 5 bases between. Germline V gene data show CDR1 as SNHLY and CDR2 as FYNNEI. This CDR3 spans 12 amino acids. The chain's CDR3 is CASRGGTDTQYF. DNA of the CDR3: TGTGCCAGCAGAGGGGGCACAGATACGCAGTATTTT.

The rearrangement links TRBV5-4 to TRBJ1-6; 8 nucleotides agree with TRBD1. Germline assignment: CDR1 SGHNT and CDR2 YYREEE (reference sequence). The CDR3 loop spans 15 amino acids. V lost 4 bases to trimming and J lost 10 bases; unmatched junction nucleotides: 10. DNA for the CDR3: TGTGCCAGCAGCCCCGGACAGGGCGGGGAATCACCCCTCCACTTT. Amino acid sequence: CASSPGQGGESPLHF.

The V gene is TRBV2, the J gene TRBJ1-2; D possibly corresponds to TRBD1 (6 bases). This CDR3 spans 13 amino acids. Looked up from germline, CDR1 is SNHLY and CDR2 is FYNNEI. Trimming took off 7 bases at V and 8 bases at J, with 17 bases between the two ends. This CDR3 reads CASKIQGSMGYTF. In DNA, the CDR3 is TGTGCCAGCAAGATACAGGGTAGTATGGGCTACACCTTC.

The gene calls are TRBV19 and TRBJ2-3; 8 bases map to TRBD1. This CDR3 is 16 amino acids long. CDR1 LNHDA and CDR2 SQIVND come from the germline V gene (reference sequence). Trimming at V came to 2 bases and at J to 4 bases, leaving 8 bases not matched to a gene. In DNA form, the CDR3 reads TGTGCCAGTAGTATACAGGGGGCCAGTGTCGCAGATACGCAGTATTTT. Its protein product is CASSIQGASVADTQYF.

The rearrangement uses TRBV5-1 and TRBJ1-2, with 8 bases aligning to TRBD1. J lost 4 bases, V lost 4 bases, and 6 bases had no gene match. The length of the CDR3 is 14 residues. Germline V gene data show CDR1 as SGHRS and CDR2 as YFSETQ. Here the CDR3 DNA reads TGCGCCAGCAGCACCAGCCAGGGGGCCTATGGCTACACCTTC. This sequence encodes CASSTSQGAYGYTF.

The V and J genes are TRBV5-8 and TRBJ2-2, with 10 bases lining up with TRBD1. This CDR3 is built from 14 residues. Germline-derived CDR1 and CDR2 are SGHTS and YDEGEE. Trimming took 4 bases from V and 7 from J; bases not matched to a gene: 4. Written as DNA, the CDR3 is TGTGCCAGCAGCCGGGGACAGGGGAACGGGGAGCTGTTTTTT. It encodes CASSRGQGNGELFF.

The V and J genes are TRBV7-9 and TRBJ1-5, with 8 positions matching TRBD1. V shed 5 bases, J shed 7 bases, and the junction held 10 bases outside the gene matches. From germline, CDR1 is SEHNR and CDR2 FQNEAQ (reference sequence). The CDR3 covers 15 residues. The CDR3 region has the DNA TGTGCCAGCAGCAGTGCGACAGGGGCTGGACAGCCCCAGCATTTT. Protein sequence: CASSSATGAGQPQHF.

The chain combines TRBV11-1 with TRBJ2-4; a possible D gene is TRBD2 (6 bases). This CDR3 spans 16 amino acids. Germline CDR1 reads SGHAT; CDR2 reads FQDESV (reference sequence). V lost 1 base, J lost 2 bases, and 12 bases lay in between. CDR3 region: CASSLGEAGPKNIQYF. The DNA of the CDR3 is TGTGCCAGCAGCTTAGGTGAGGCGGGGCCCAAAAACATTCAGTACTTC.

V gene TRBV19 combines with J gene TRBJ2-3, with D possibly being TRBD2 (6 bases). CDR1 LNHDA and CDR2 SQIVND come from the germline V gene (reference sequence). CDR3 length equals 14 residues. Trimming removed 4 bases at V and 3 bases at J, with 11 bases between. The DNA of the CDR3 is TGTGCCAGTAGTAACCGGGGGAGGACAGATACGCAGTATTTT. This encodes CASSNRGRTDTQYF.

The chain couples TRBV11-2 to TRBJ1-5; 11 bases line up with TRBD1. Germline V lookup: CDR1 SGHAT, CDR2 FQNNGV. The J segment lost 6 bases and the V segment lost 4 bases, leaving 5 bases of the junction unmatched. CDR3 size: 15 residues. The CDR3 DNA reads as TGTGCCAGCAGCTGGGGACAGGGGGTCGGTCAGCCCCAGCATTTT. Its translation: CASSWGQGVGQPQHF.

This chain joins TRBV5-8 and TRBJ2-7; TRBD1 is a possible D gene (5 bases). Trimming shortened V by 4 bases and J by 1 base, and 15 bases separated the two germline ends. Germline loops: CDR1 SGHTS, CDR2 YDEGEE. The CDR3 has 15 residues. In DNA form, the CDR3 reads TGTGCCAGCAGCCGCCGCCCAGGGTGGTCCTACGAGCAGTACGTC. It codes for CASSRRPGWSYEQYV.

The chain carries TRBV11-2 and TRBJ2-5, with 10 bases identical to TRBD2. V shed 3 bases, J shed 3 bases, and the junction held 10 bases outside the gene matches. Germline V lookup: CDR1 SGHAT, CDR2 FQNNGV. The CDR3 runs 17 residues. CDR3 sequence: CASSFMASGGPEETQYF. In DNA, the CDR3 is TGTGCCAGCAGCTTTATGGCTAGCGGGGGACCAGAAGAGACCCAGTACTTC.

The genes are TRBV12-3 or TRBV12-4 and TRBJ2-7, with TRBD2 as a possible D gene (6 bases). Trimming took 1 base from V and 5 from J, leaving 9 bases between them. The CDR3 runs 13 residues. CDR3 bases: TGTGCCAGCAGTTTAGGCGGAGGGGACGAGCAGTACGTC. As protein: CASSLGGGDEQYV.